This TCR beta chain was sequenced during a study of long-term antiretroviral therapy in people with HIV. Study-wide results and caveats: HIV repertoires covered narrower CDR3 length ranges than controls did.

Assay version v3.0 of immunoSEQ was used, and it was run at survey level. Measured with immunoSEQ multiplex PCR; TCRdb has only the in-frame clones, and not every one. The data hold about 6,400 clones, with around 77% observed a single time. With regard to this clone: Its antigen is still unknown.

Germline CDR1 is GTSNPN and CDR2 is SVGIG (reference sequence). The CDR3 runs to 11 residues. V lost 3 bases and J lost 11, with 13 bases in between. The source material was unsorted PBMCs, sampled 0.5 years before starting antiretroviral therapy. The chain recombines TRBV30 with TRBJ1-1; the D gene is possibly TRBD1 (5 bases). The receptor's source is a man aged 40-49 years with HIV. CDR3 coding DNA: TGTGCCTGGAGGCAGGGTGGGTGGGCTTTCTTT. Translated, it gives CAWRQGGWAFF.